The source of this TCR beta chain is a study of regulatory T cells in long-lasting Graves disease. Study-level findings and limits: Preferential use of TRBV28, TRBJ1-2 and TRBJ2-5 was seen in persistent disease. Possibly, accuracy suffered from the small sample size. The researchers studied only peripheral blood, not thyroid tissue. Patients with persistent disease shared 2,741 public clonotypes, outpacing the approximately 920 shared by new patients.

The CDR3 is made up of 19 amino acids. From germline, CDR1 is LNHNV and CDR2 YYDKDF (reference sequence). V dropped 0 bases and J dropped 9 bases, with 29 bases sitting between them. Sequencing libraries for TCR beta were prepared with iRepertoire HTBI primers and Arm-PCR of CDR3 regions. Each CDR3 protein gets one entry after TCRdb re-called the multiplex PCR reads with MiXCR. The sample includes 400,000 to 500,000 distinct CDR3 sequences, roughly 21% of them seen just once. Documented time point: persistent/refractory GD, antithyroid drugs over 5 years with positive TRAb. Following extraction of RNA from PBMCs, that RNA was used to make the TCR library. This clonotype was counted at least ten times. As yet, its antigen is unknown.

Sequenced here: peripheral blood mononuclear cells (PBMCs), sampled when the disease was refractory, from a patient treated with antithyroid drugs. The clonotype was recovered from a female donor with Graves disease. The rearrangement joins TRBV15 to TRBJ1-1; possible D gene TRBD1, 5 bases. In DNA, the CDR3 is TGTGCCACCAGCAGAGATCTGTTTTCGCTTCGGGACGGTGAAGGGAAAGCTTTCTTT. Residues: CATSRDLFSLRDGEGKAFF.